Following are 2 T cell receptor beta chains from one sample sequenced in a study of cytomegalovirus exposure and HLA in healthy donors (dated by TCRdb to about 2017). The library was built by means of the immunoSEQ multiplex PCR assay. The multiplex PCR relied on a mix of 60 forward primers for TCR Vbeta segments and 13 reverse primers for TCR Jbeta segments. The immuneACCESS repertoire file appears here via TCRdb, limited to in-frame rearrangements. These files lack a portion of the clones; in checked studies, under half of the deficit traces to unresolved V genes, and the cause of the others is not known. The table for this sample lists 150,000 to 200,000 clones; more than 70% of them were counted only once. Approximately 1.6% of the sample belongs to the ten largest clones. The sequencing input was PBMCs. The receptors come from a male donor in good health and CMV-seronegative.

The chain couples TRBV6-1 to TRBJ2-5; 7 nucleotides match TRBD1. Germline-derived CDR1 and CDR2 are MNHNS and SASEGT. The CDR3 has 13 residues. Trimming removed 6 bases from V and 2 bases from J; junction bases left unmatched: 3. CDR3 protein: CASSAQGQETQYF. DNA for the CDR3: TGTGCCAGCAGCGCACAGGGGCAAGAGACCCAGTACTTC.

This clone was seen just once. The chain combines TRBV28 with TRBJ2-1; the match to TRBD2 covers 11 bases. Germline trimming cut 6 bases from V and 4 bases from J; bases unmatched to any gene: 8. The V gene's germline CDR1 is MDHEN and CDR2 SYDVKM. The CDR3 has 16 residues. This CDR3 reads CASSPEGLADYNEQFF. In DNA form, the CDR3 reads TGTGCCAGCAGCCCTGAGGGACTAGCGGATTACAATGAGCAGTTCTTC. Supplemented by reference TRBV28 and TRBJ2-1, the full variable domain reads DVKVTQSSRYLVKRTGEKVFLECVQDMDHENMFWYRQDPGLGLRLIYFSYDVKMKEKGDIPEGYSVSREKKERFSLILESASTNQTSMYLCASSPEGLADYNEQFFGPGTRLTVL.